A selection of T cell receptor beta chains follows, all from one sample in a study of T-cell reconstitution after alpha-beta-depleted transplantation in children. One entry per CDR3 protein, called by TCRdb with MiXCR from the PCR reads. This sample yields about 350,000 distinct CDR3 sequences, of which about 14% are seen a single time; approximately 4.3% belongs to the top ten. The sequencing here drew on PBMCs, taken from the stem cell graft. The receptors originated from a human donor who donated a stem cell graft to a child with Fanconi anemia. Both conserved end residues are part of each CDR3. The D gene is left open where the match is weak. Only some rows state a clone size, as once, few, many or a class for expanded clones.

cdr3_nt cdr3_aa clone_size v_call d_call j_call
TGTGCCAGCAGCCCCAATAGCGGGGAAGAGACCCAGTACTTC CASSPNSGEETQYF . TRBV7-2 TRBD2 TRBJ2-5
TGTGCCAGCAGTGAAGACAGAGATCAGCCCCAGCATTTT CASSEDRDQPQHF few TRBV6-1 . TRBJ1-5
TGTGCCAGCAGCCGGAGGGGAAATGGAGGTGATACGCAGTATTTT CASSRRGNGGDTQYF few TRBV7-2 . TRBJ2-3
TGTGCCAGCAGCTTTAGTAACAGGAACTATGGCTACACCTTC CASSFSNRNYGYTF . TRBV7-2 . TRBJ1-2
TGCGCCAGCAGCCCCGGGGGGGCGGGGGTGCATATGAATGAGCAGTTCTTC CASSPGGAGVHMNEQFF . TRBV4-3 TRBD2 TRBJ2-1
TGCAGTGCTAGAGCAGGGACTAACTATGGCTACACCTTC CSARAGTNYGYTF few TRBV20-1 . TRBJ1-2
TGCAGTGCTAGAGTGGGGCCTTTTGAAGCTTTCTTT CSARVGPFEAFF few TRBV20-1 . TRBJ1-1
TGTGCCAGCAGCTCGGGACCACACCAAGAGACCCAGTACTTC CASSSGPHQETQYF few TRBV7-6 . TRBJ2-5
TGCGCCAGCAGCCCCTCCGGAAGGAACACTGAAGCTTTCTTT CASSPSGRNTEAFF . TRBV4-3 . TRBJ1-1
TGTGCCAGCAGTTCGACAGGTGGCACCGGGGAGCTGTTTTTT CASSSTGGTGELFF . TRBV12-3/TRBV12-4 . TRBJ2-2
TGTGCCAGCAGCCCCGACAGGGCTGGGGCCAACGTCCTGACTTTC CASSPDRAGANVLTF many TRBV18 TRBD1 TRBJ2-6
TGTGCCAGCAGTGAATGGAGGGTCGGGGCTGAAGCTTTCTTT CASSEWRVGAEAFF . TRBV25-1 . TRBJ1-1
TGTGCCAGCAGCCTAGGGGCCATTAACACTGAAGCTTTCTTT CASSLGAINTEAFF few TRBV7-8 . TRBJ1-1
TGCAGTGATGGACAGGGGGCTAGGGACTATGGCTACACCTTC CSDGQGARDYGYTF . TRBV20-1 TRBD1 TRBJ1-2
TGTGCCAGCAGTCCTTCCGGGACAGGGGGCTTTCATGGCTACACCTTC CASSPSGTGGFHGYTF . TRBV12-3/TRBV12-4 TRBD1 TRBJ1-2
TGTGCCAGCAGCCAAGATCCATTCCAGCCCCAGCATTTT CASSQDPFQPQHF few TRBV4-2 . TRBJ1-5
TGCAGTGCCTCCATATATGAAAAACTGTTTTTT CSASIYEKLFF . TRBV20-1 . TRBJ1-4
TGTGCCAGCAGCACAGGGGCGAACACTGAAGCTTTCTTT CASSTGANTEAFF many TRBV5-1 TRBD1 TRBJ1-1
TGTGCCATCAGTTTTAGGGGGACAGCGAACACCGGGGAGCTGTTTTTT CAISFRGTANTGELFF few TRBV10-3 TRBD1 TRBJ2-2
TGTGCCAGCTCACCACGGGAACAGATTAACACTGAAGCTTTCTTT CASSPREQINTEAFF many TRBV18 . TRBJ1-1
TGTGCCAGCAGTTTAAGGCAGGCGAACACCGGGGAGCTGTTTTTT CASSLRQANTGELFF few TRBV12-3/TRBV12-4 . TRBJ2-2
TGTGCTAGTGGTTTGCCCCGGACAGGGCTCGATGAGCAGTTCTTC CASGLPRTGLDEQFF . TRBV12-5 TRBD1 TRBJ2-1
TGTGCCAGCAGACAGGGTTCTGGCACAGATACGCAGTATTTT CASRQGSGTDTQYF few TRBV12-3/TRBV12-4 . TRBJ2-3
TGTGCCAGCAGCTCCTCCCTATACGGGGGGCCAACCAATGAGCAGTTCTTC CASSSSLYGGPTNEQFF few TRBV7-2 . TRBJ2-1
TGCAGTGCTAGAGATGGGCGGTCCTACGAGCAGTACTTC CSARDGRSYEQYF . TRBV20-1 . TRBJ2-7
TGCGCCAGCAGGAGATCAGAGCACCCCGGGGAGCTGTTTTTT CASRRSEHPGELFF . TRBV5-1 . TRBJ2-2
TGTGCCAGCATGACCCTGGGGGCTTTCTTT CASMTLGAFF . TRBV14 . TRBJ1-1
TGTGCCAGCAGCCCGACAGGGGGCGCGCCCGGGGAGCTGTTTTTT CASSPTGGAPGELFF many TRBV5-5 TRBD1 TRBJ2-2
TGTGCCAGCACGGGATCAACAACTCACTATGGCTACACCTTC CASTGSTTHYGYTF many TRBV28 . TRBJ1-2
TGTGCCAGCAGTTTCCCTTCAGGGGCCGGTCTTTCGGGACGGCCCCTCCACTTT CASSFPSGAGLSGRPLHF few TRBV28 . TRBJ1-6
TGTGCCAGCAGGCCCGACAGGGAAACTTTCACAGATACGCAGTATTTT CASRPDRETFTDTQYF many TRBV27 TRBD1 TRBJ2-3
TGCGCCAGCAGCCCCCCGACTGCCGGCTCTGGAAACACCATATATTTT CASSPPTAGSGNTIYF few TRBV5-1 . TRBJ1-3
TGCGCCAGCAGCCAGGAGGTCAACGCTGAAGCTTTCTTT CASSQEVNAEAFF . TRBV5-1 . TRBJ1-1
TGTGCCAGCAACTTACAGGGAATAGAGCCCCAGCATTTT CASNLQGIEPQHF . TRBV28 . TRBJ1-5
TGTGCCAGTAGTATAGCAGGGTATAACACCGGGGAGCTGTTTTTT CASSIAGYNTGELFF . TRBV19 . TRBJ2-2
TGTGCCAGCAGCTTAAGTACAGGGTCCGGGGCCAACGTCCTGACTTTC CASSLSTGSGANVLTF many TRBV7-2 . TRBJ2-6
TGTGCCAGCAGTGAAGCGCGGTGGAGGGACTATGGCTACACCTTC CASSEARWRDYGYTF . TRBV2 . TRBJ1-2
TGCGCCAGCAGCTTGCTTTCCTCCGGGCCGGATACGCAGTATTTT CASSLLSSGPDTQYF . TRBV5-1 . TRBJ2-3
TGTGCCAGCAGAGACGGGACAGATTCTGGGGAGCTGTTTTTT CASRDGTDSGELFF many TRBV25-1 TRBD1 TRBJ2-2
TGTGCCAGCAGCTTAGTAGGGCTAGTCTACGAGCAGTACTTC CASSLVGLVYEQYF few TRBV7-2 . TRBJ2-7
TGTGCCAGCAGCTTGGGGGCAGGGTCCTACAATGAGCAGTTCTTC CASSLGAGSYNEQFF many TRBV5-5 . TRBJ2-1
TGTGCCAGCAGCCCCCGACCTCAGGGGCTCTATGGCTACACCTTC CASSPRPQGLYGYTF . TRBV27 . TRBJ1-2
TGTGCCAGCAGCCCGTCTGAGGTAGCGGAATCAGCGCAGTTCTTC CASSPSEVAESAQFF few TRBV7-2 . TRBJ2-1
TGTGCCAGCATCAGGGGATCCCAAGAGACCCAGTACTTC CASIRGSQETQYF few TRBV2 . TRBJ2-5
TGTGCCAGCAGCTCCTCCAGGGGAATAGCTGAAGCTTTCTTT CASSSSRGIAEAFF . TRBV5-8 . TRBJ1-1
TGTGCCAGCAGTCCAGGGGGGAGCTATGGCTACACCTTC CASSPGGSYGYTF many TRBV27 TRBD1 TRBJ1-2
TGCAGTGCTACCCCAAAACAGGGGGCGTTCGGCTATGGCTACACCTTC CSATPKQGAFGYGYTF few TRBV20-1 TRBD1 TRBJ1-2
TGCGCCAGCAGCTTGGTGGGGGTAGTTAGCTACAATGAGCAGTTCTTC CASSLVGVVSYNEQFF many TRBV5-1 . TRBJ2-1
TGTGCCAGCAGCCTTCGGGTTGACTGGGACACCATATATTTT CASSLRVDWDTIYF few TRBV7-2 . TRBJ1-3
TGCGCCAGCAGCTTGCCAGGTGTAGAGACCCAGTACTTC CASSLPGVETQYF few TRBV5-1 . TRBJ2-5
TGCAGTGCTAGAGATAACAGGTGGTATGGCTACACCTTC CSARDNRWYGYTF many TRBV20-1 . TRBJ1-2
TGTGCCAGCAGCCCCGACTTGCTTCAAGAGACCCAGTACTTC CASSPDLLQETQYF many TRBV9 . TRBJ2-5
TGCGCCAGCAGCCAAGCACTAAACAGGGGGCAGGCGACTAATGAAAAACTGTTTTTT CASSQALNRGQATNEKLFF few TRBV4-3 TRBD1 TRBJ1-4